The rows below give T cell receptor beta chains drawn from one sample of a study of blood T cell repertoires in COVID-19. Measured with immunoSEQ multiplex PCR; TCRdb has only the in-frame clones, and not every one. The sample consists of under 200,000 clones, more than 85% of them appearing once. The sequencing sample was made of peripheral blood. Receptors originate from a man aged 18 to 29 with acute or convalescent COVID-19. CDR3s include the opening cysteine and the closing phenylalanine or tryptophan. The D gene is left open where the match is weak.

d_call j_call v_call cdr3_nt cdr3_aa
TRBD2 TRBJ2-5 TRBV3-1/TRBV3-2 TGTGCCAGCAGCCCCGTTCCCTTCGGGCAGGGAGGGAGGGCCCAAGAGACCCAGTACTTC CASSPVPFGQGGRAQETQYF
- TRBJ1-5 TRBV2 TGTGCCAGCAGCCGGACAGTGAGTAATCAGCCCCAGCATTTT CASSRTVSNQPQHF
- TRBJ2-5 TRBV11-2 TGTGCCAGCAGAACGCCCTGGGTGTACAGGGGAGGAGAGACCCAGTACTTC CASRTPWVYRGGETQYF
- TRBJ2-1 TRBV29-1 TGCAGCGTTCGACAGGTCGAGAGATCCAATGAGCAGTTCTTC CSVRQVERSNEQFF
TRBD1 TRBJ1-4 TRBV15 TGTGCCACCAGCTTGGTTTCAGGGGGTGGTGAAAAACTGTTTTTT CATSLVSGGGEKLFF
- TRBJ2-3 TRBV7-9 TGTGCCAGCAGCCTCTATTGGGGAGCCAACACAGATACGCAGTATTTT CASSLYWGANTDTQYF
- TRBJ2-1 TRBV18 TGTGCCAGCTCACCAAACAGGGATTCGAGTGAGCAGTTCTTC CASSPNRDSSEQFF
TRBD1 TRBJ1-3 TRBV7-9 TGTGCCAGCAGCTCCCGGACAGGGGGGTTCTCTGGAAACACCATATATTTT CASSSRTGGFSGNTIYF
- TRBJ1-5 TRBV19 TGTGCCAGTAGTTACCGCGGCAATCAGCCCCAGCATTTT CASSYRGNQPQHF
TRBD1 TRBJ2-5 TRBV11-2 TGTGCCAGCAGCCCACAGGGGCCCCCCGCCCAGTACTTC CASSPQGPPAQYF
- TRBJ1-4 TRBV11-2 TGTGCCAGCAGCTTAGTTGGTACAGGGTATGAAAAACTGTTTTTT CASSLVGTGYEKLFF